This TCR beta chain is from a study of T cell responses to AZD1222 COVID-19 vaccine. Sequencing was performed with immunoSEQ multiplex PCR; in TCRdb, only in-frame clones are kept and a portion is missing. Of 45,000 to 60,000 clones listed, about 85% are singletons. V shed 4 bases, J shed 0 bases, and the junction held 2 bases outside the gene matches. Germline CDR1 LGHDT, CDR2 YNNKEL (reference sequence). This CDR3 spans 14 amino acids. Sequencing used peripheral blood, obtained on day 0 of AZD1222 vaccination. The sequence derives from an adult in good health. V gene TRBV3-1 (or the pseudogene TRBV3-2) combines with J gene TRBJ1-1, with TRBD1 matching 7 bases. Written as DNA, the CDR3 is TGTGCCAGCAGCCTAGGGACAGTGAACACTGAAGCTTTCTTT. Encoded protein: CASSLGTVNTEAFF.